A single sample is the source of the 24 T cell receptor beta chains below, sequenced in a study of T cell changes during pregnancy in multiple sclerosis. Repertoires were generated with immunoSEQ multiplex PCR, while TCRdb's copy carries only in-frame clones and drops some. Of around 42,000 clones in the sample, over 80% are singletons; the top ten hold 0.73%. The material sequenced was CD4+ T cells from peripheral blood mononuclear cells, taken before pregnancy. All receptors derive from a female donor with multiple sclerosis, enrolled in a pregnancy study.

V usage is TRBV13 and J usage is TRBJ1-4, with D perhaps TRBD1 (6 bases). The germline gives CDR1 PRHDT, CDR2 FYEKMQ (reference sequence). V dropped 3 bases and J dropped 0 bases, with 17 bases sitting between them. The CDR3 totals 18 residues. The CDR3 reads CASSLGVRTAATNEKLFF. The CDR3 DNA sequence: TGTGCCAGCAGCTTGGGTGTTCGGACAGCCGCAACTAATGAAAAACTGTTTTTT.

The chain is built from TRBV13 and TRBJ1-2, with D possibly matching TRBD1 (6 bases). Germline CDR1 PRHDT, CDR2 FYEKMQ (reference sequence). This CDR3 contains 14 residues. The ends were cut back, 6 bases at V and 3 bases at J, with 14 bases in the middle. The CDR3 DNA follows: TGTGCCAGCAGTGCAGCAGGGGTTCACTATGGCTACACCTTC. Its translation: CASSAAGVHYGYTF.

The V and J genes are TRBV29-1 and TRBJ1-2; 7 bases align to TRBD1. J lost 6 bases, V lost 5 bases, and 3 bases had no gene match. CDR1 is SQVTM, CDR2 ANQGSEA, per germline. The CDR3 runs 11 residues. CDR3 coding DNA: TGCAGCGTTTCAGGGGGTGATGGCTACACCTTC. Translation gives CSVSGGDGYTF.

This chain uses TRBV21-1 with TRBJ1-2. TRBV21-1 is a pseudogene. This CDR3 is built from 13 residues. Here the CDR3 DNA reads TGTGCCAGCAGTTCCATCTGCGGGGCAGGCTACACCTTC. Translation gives CASSSICGAGYTF.

This chain connects TRBV4-3 to TRBJ2-1, with TRBD2 matching 8 bases. CDR1 is LGHNA and CDR2 is YSLEER in the germline V gene. V was pared by 1 base and J by 4 bases, with 9 bases of the junction left unmatched. CDR3 size: 17 residues. The CDR3 DNA follows: TGCGCCAGCAGCCAAGGCCCCTTAGGCGGGGGGTACAATGAGCAGTTCTTC. This sequence encodes CASSQGPLGGGYNEQFF.

The chain uses TRBV6-6 and TRBJ1-5; D may be TRBD1 (6 bases). Germline V gives CDR1 MNHNY, CDR2 SVGAGI (reference sequence). The CDR3 loop spans 15 amino acids. Trimming left V 0 bases short and J 3 bases short, with 9 bases between. CDR3 DNA sequence: TGTGCCAGCAGTTACTCAGGACAGAACAATCAGCCCCAGCATTTT. This translates into CASSYSGQNNQPQHF.

DNA for the CDR3: TGTGCCAGCAGCCTAGGTCCGGGGTTCGGCGCTTTCTTT. Its protein is CASSLGPGFGAFF. The gene calls are TRBV7-2 and TRBJ1-1, with D unresolved. Trimming took off 5 bases at V and 11 bases at J, with 18 bases between the two ends. CDR3 length equals 13 residues. CDR1 and CDR2 (germline): SGHTA, FQGNSA.

The V gene is TRBV6-1, the J gene TRBJ1-1; no clear D. Trimming took off 10 bases at V and 5 bases at J, with 17 bases between the two ends. This CDR3 has 13 amino acids. Per germline, CDR1 MNHNS and CDR2 SASEGT. The CDR3 sequence is CAILSVVWTEAFF. DNA of the CDR3: TGTGCCATCTTAAGCGTCGTCTGGACTGAAGCTTTCTTT.

This chain connects TRBV19 to TRBJ1-6; the D gene is possibly TRBD1 (6 bases). The CDR3 totals 14 residues. V was shortened by 5 bases and J by 7 bases, with 12 bases between the two germline ends. Germline CDR1 and CDR2: LNHDA and SQIVND (reference sequence). The CDR3 region has the DNA TGTGCCAGTAGTCAGTCCAGGGGCAATTCACCCCTCCACTTT. As protein: CASSQSRGNSPLHF.

The V and J genes are TRBV14 and TRBJ1-2; TRBD1 agrees at 8 bases. Germline lookup yields CDR1 SGHDN and CDR2 FVKESK. This CDR3 is built from 15 residues. After removal of 2 bases from V and 8 bases from J, the junction contained 10 bases not matched to a gene. For the CDR3, the DNA is TGTGCCAGCAGCCAACTCTCGGGACAGGTAGAAGGCTACACCTTC. This sequence encodes CASSQLSGQVEGYTF.

This rearrangement joins TRBV4-3 to TRBJ1-5; maybe TRBD1 (6 bases). The CDR3 runs 15 residues. The germline V gene has CDR1 LGHNA and CDR2 YSLEER. The V and J ends lost 0 bases and 5 bases respectively, with 11 bases between them. CDR3 in amino acids: CASSQDHRVHQPQHF. The CDR3 nucleotides read TGCGCCAGCAGCCAAGACCACAGGGTGCATCAGCCCCAGCATTTT.

The chain has TRBV18 and TRBJ2-3; possibly TRBD2 for D (5 bases). There are 14 residues in the CDR3. Trimming removed 5 bases at V and 0 bases at J, with 9 bases between. CDR1 and CDR2 (germline): KGHSH, LQKENI. DNA for the CDR3: TGTGCCAGCTCAGTTGGGAGTAGCACAGATACGCAGTATTTT. Protein: CASSVGSSTDTQYF.

The rearrangement uses TRBV2 and TRBJ1-4, with no clear D. Germline-derived CDR1 and CDR2 are SNHLY and FYNNEI. CDR3 length equals 15 residues. V gave up 5 bases and J gave up 8 bases, with 18 bases separating them. The CDR3 DNA reads TGTGCCAGCAGTCCCGGACGCCACGGAGGAGAAAAACTGTTTTTT. Protein sequence: CASSPGRHGGEKLFF.

The rearrangement uses TRBV25-1 and TRBJ1-1; maybe TRBD1 (6 bases). The CDR3 is 16 residues long. Germline V CDR1 and CDR2: MGHDK, SYGVNS. V was shortened by 2 bases and J by 3 bases, with 16 bases between the two germline ends. This CDR3 reads CASSEHRGGGDTEAFF. DNA of the CDR3: TGTGCCAGCAGTGAACACCGGGGGGGCGGGGACACTGAAGCTTTCTTT.

The chain has TRBV19 and TRBJ1-5, with 9 bases matching TRBD1. Germline V gene data show CDR1 as LNHDA and CDR2 as SQIVND (reference sequence). The CDR3 length is 13 residues. J gave up 7 bases and V 7 bases, and 5 bases lay outside the gene matches. CDR3 region: CASTRTGEQPQHF. CDR3 DNA sequence: TGTGCCAGTACCCGGACAGGGGAGCAGCCCCAGCATTTT. Drawing the rest from reference TRBV19 and TRBJ1-5, the complete variable domain is DGGITQSPKYLFRKEGQNVTLSCEQNLNHDAMYWYRQDPGQGLRLIYYSQIVNDFQKGDIAEGYSVSREKKESFPLTVTSAQKNPTAFYLCASTRTGEQPQHFGDGTRLSIL.

The J gene is TRBJ2-5, the V gene TRBV5-1; 7 bases align to TRBD2. Germline lookup yields CDR1 SGHRS and CDR2 YFSETQ. The J segment lost 7 bases and the V segment lost 4 bases, leaving 22 bases of the junction unmatched. The CDR3 loop spans 18 amino acids. This CDR3 reads CASSPAGGGAAQERTQYF. The CDR3 DNA reads TGCGCCAGCAGCCCCGCGGGCGGGGGTGCAGCCCAAGAGAGGACCCAGTACTTC.

The V gene is TRBV18, the J gene TRBJ2-3, with TRBD2 matching 9 bases. The CDR3 sequence is 15 residues long. V gave up 5 bases and J gave up 3 bases; unmatched junction bases: 6. From germline, CDR1 is KGHSH and CDR2 LQKENI. The CDR3 spells CASSTDLAGTDTQYF. Here the CDR3 DNA reads TGTGCCAGCTCAACCGATCTAGCGGGGACAGATACGCAGTATTTT.

On this clone: Germline is not matched at one junction end, which may reflect a read error. The gene calls are TRBV7-7 and TRBJ2-1; maybe TRBD2 (6 bases). This CDR3 has 15 residues. Per the germline V gene, CDR1 is SSHAT and CDR2 is FNYEAQ (reference sequence). In DNA, the CDR3 is TGTGCTAGCAGCCGAAACCGGGACTCTCTCAATGAGCAGTTCTTC. The encoded protein is CASSRNRDSLNEQFF.

This clone was recorded only once. V gene TRBV6-6 combines with J gene TRBJ1-1; D is undetermined. V gave up 7 bases and J gave up 10 bases, with 22 bases separating them. This CDR3 spans 14 amino acids. Germline CDR1 reads MNHNY; CDR2 reads SVGAGI (reference sequence). The CDR3 DNA reads as TGTGCCAGCACTCCCACGGGGAGGGAGGGTTTAGCTTTCTTT. It is translated as CASTPTGREGLAFF.

The V and J genes are TRBV6-1 and TRBJ2-7; 7 bases are a match to TRBD1. The germline V gene encodes CDR1 MNHNS and CDR2 SASEGT. There are 16 residues in the CDR3. V shed 0 bases and J 0 bases; nucleotides not matched to a gene: 5. This CDR3 is CASSEALGTASYEQYF. The CDR3 nucleotides read TGTGCCAGCAGTGAAGCGCTTGGGACAGCCTCCTACGAGCAGTACTTC.

The chain joins TRBV27 to TRBJ2-5; 7 bases fit TRBD2. The V gene's germline CDR1 is MNHEY and CDR2 SMNVEV (reference sequence). V gave up 6 bases and J gave up 7 bases; unmatched junction bases: 5. This CDR3 comprises 12 residues. CDR3 DNA sequence: TGTGCCAGCAGCTACACGGGGGGGACCCAGTACTTC. Translated: CASSYTGGTQYF.

The chain couples TRBV4-1 to TRBJ1-5; D is unresolved. The CDR3 is 18 amino acids. V dropped 3 bases and J dropped 2 bases, with 20 bases sitting between them. Germline CDR1 is MGHRA and CDR2 is YSYEKL. As DNA, the CDR3 is TGCGCCAGCAGCCACTCACCGGCCCGGGGTAATCGCAATCAGCCCCAGCATTTT. It codes for CASSHSPARGNRNQPQHF.

This clone was seen once. The gene calls are TRBV14 and TRBJ1-1; the D gene is possibly TRBD1 (5 bases). V was pared by 4 bases and J by 0 bases, with 21 bases between. Germline loops: CDR1 SGHDN, CDR2 FVKESK. The CDR3 totals 18 residues. The CDR3 loop is CASSPSVGAPRMNTEAFF. CDR3 DNA sequence: TGTGCCAGCAGCCCTTCTGTTGGGGCCCCTAGAATGAACACTGAAGCTTTCTTT.

The V call is TRBV2, the J call TRBJ2-3, with 14 bases fitting TRBD2. This CDR3 has 18 residues. V was pared by 5 bases and J by 0 bases, with 7 bases of the junction left unmatched. Per germline, CDR1 SNHLY and CDR2 FYNNEI. The CDR3 loop is CASSRLAGGLTSTDTQYF. In DNA, the CDR3 is TGTGCCAGCAGTCGACTAGCGGGGGGGCTTACTAGCACAGATACGCAGTATTTT.